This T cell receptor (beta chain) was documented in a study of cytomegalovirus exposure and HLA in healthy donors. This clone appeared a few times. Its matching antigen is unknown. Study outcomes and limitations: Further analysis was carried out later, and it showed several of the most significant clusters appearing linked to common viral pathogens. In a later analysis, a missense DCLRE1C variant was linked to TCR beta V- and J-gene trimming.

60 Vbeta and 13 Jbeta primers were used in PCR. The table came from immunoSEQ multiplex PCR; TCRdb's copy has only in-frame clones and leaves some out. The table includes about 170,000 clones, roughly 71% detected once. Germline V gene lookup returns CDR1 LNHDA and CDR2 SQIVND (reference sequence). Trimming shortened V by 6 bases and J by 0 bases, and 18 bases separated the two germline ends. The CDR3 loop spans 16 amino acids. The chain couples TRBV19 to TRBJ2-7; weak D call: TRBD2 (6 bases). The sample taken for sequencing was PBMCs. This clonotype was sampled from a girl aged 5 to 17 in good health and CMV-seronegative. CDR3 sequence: CASSTTSLPSSYEQYF. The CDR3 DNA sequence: TGTGCCAGTAGCACGACTAGTCTTCCCTCCTCCTACGAGCAGTACTTC.